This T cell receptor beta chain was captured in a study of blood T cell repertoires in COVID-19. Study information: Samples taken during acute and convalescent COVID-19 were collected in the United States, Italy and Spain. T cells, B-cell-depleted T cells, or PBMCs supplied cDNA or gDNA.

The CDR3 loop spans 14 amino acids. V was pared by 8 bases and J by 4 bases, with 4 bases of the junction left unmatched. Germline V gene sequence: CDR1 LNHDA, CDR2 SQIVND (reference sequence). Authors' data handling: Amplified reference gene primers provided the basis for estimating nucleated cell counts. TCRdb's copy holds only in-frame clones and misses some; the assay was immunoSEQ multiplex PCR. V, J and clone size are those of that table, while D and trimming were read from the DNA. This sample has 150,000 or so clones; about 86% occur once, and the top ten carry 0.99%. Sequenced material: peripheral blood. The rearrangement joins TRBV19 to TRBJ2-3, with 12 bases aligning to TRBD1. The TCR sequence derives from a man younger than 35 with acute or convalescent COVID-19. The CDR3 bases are TGTGCCAGTGAGGGACAGGGGGCCTCAGATACGCAGTATTTT. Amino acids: CASEGQGASDTQYF.